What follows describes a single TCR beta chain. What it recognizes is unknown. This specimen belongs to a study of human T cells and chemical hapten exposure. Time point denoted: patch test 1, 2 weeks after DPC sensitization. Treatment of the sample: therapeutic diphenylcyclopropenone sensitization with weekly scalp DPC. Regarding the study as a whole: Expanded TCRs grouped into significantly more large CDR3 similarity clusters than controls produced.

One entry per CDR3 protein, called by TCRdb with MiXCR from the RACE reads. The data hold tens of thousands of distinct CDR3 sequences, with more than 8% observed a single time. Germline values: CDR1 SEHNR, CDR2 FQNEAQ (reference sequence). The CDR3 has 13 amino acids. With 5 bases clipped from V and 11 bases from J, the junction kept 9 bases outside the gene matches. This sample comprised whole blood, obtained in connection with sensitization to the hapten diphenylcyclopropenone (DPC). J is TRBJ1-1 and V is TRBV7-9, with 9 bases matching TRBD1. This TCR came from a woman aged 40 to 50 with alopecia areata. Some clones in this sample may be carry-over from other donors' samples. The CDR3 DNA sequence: TGTGCCAGCAGCCAAGACAGGGGGATTAGGGCTTTCTTT. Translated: CASSQDRGIRAFF.